The 27 T cell receptor beta chains listed next were all sequenced from one sample in a study of cytomegalovirus exposure and HLA in healthy donors. With 60 Vbeta and 13 Jbeta primers, the PCR was carried out. Sequencing was performed with immunoSEQ multiplex PCR; in TCRdb, only in-frame clones are kept and a portion is missing. The sample has roughly 80,000 clones; less than 85% are singletons. The material sequenced was PBMCs. The receptor set was obtained from a woman aged 50 to 60 in good health and CMV-seronegative.

The rearrangement links TRBV5-1 to TRBJ2-1, with D possibly TRBD2 on 5 matching bases. The CDR3 consists of 16 residues. The germline V gene encodes CDR1 SGHRS and CDR2 YFSETQ. The V gene lost 0 bases and the J gene lost 0 bases, with 10 bases spanning the gap. The CDR3 loop is CASSLGLAASYNEQFF. The CDR3, as DNA: TGCGCCAGCAGCTTGGGGCTAGCCGCCTCCTACAATGAGCAGTTCTTC.

This clone appeared once. V usage is TRBV4-1 and J usage is TRBJ2-3; 9 bases match TRBD1. This CDR3 has 16 amino acids. Per germline, CDR1 MGHRA and CDR2 YSYEKL. V shed 2 bases, J shed 5 bases, and the junction held 8 bases outside the gene matches. CDR3 DNA sequence: TGCGCCAGCAGCCAACCGACAGGGGGTAAGGGAGATACGCAGTATTTT. It is translated as CASSQPTGGKGDTQYF.

This clone was recorded only once. V and J are TRBV5-1 and TRBJ1-1; D is possibly TRBD1 (5 bases). Trimming removed 4 bases at V and 1 base at J, with 11 bases between. This CDR3 comprises 14 residues. Germline values: CDR1 SGHRS, CDR2 YFSETQ. In DNA, the CDR3 is TGCGCCAGCAGCCCCGGGGGGGAGAACACTGAAGCTTTCTTT. It translates to CASSPGGENTEAFF. Variable domain in full (rest from reference TRBV5-1 and TRBJ1-1): KAGVTQTPRYLIKTRGQQVTLSCSPISGHRSVSWYQQTPGQGLQFLFEYFSETQRNKGNFPGRFSGRQFSNSRSEMNVSTLELGDSALYLCASSPGGENTEAFFGQGTRLTVV.

The V gene is TRBV6-5, the J gene TRBJ2-3; 8 nucleotides align to TRBD1. Germline loops: CDR1 MNHEY, CDR2 SVGAGI. The junction had 8 bases not matched to a gene; V was cut back by 4 bases and J by 2 bases. The CDR3 spans 16 residues. DNA for the CDR3: TGTGCCAGCAGTTCCCGGAGGACAGGGAACACAGATACGCAGTATTTT. Protein product: CASSSRRTGNTDTQYF.

This chain uses TRBV29-1 with TRBJ2-1, with 8 bases matching TRBD1. V gave up 6 bases and J gave up 9 bases; unmatched junction bases: 7. The germline V gene encodes CDR1 SQVTM and CDR2 ANQGSEA. The CDR3 contains 12 residues. The CDR3 is CSVIQGVGEQFF. Here the CDR3 DNA reads TGCAGCGTGATACAGGGGGTGGGTGAGCAGTTCTTC.

The J gene is TRBJ2-3, the V gene TRBV29-1, with 13 bases that match TRBD2. The CDR3 has 14 amino acids. With 7 bases clipped from V and 7 bases from J, the junction kept 8 bases outside the gene matches. The germline gives CDR1 SQVTM, CDR2 ANQGSEA. The CDR3 region has the DNA TGCAGCGGTGCCGGGACTAGCGGGATGCATACGCAGTATTTT. It translates to CSGAGTSGMHTQYF.

The chain has TRBV28 and TRBJ1-3; D not certain. The germline V gene has CDR1 MDHEN and CDR2 SYDVKM. The CDR3 totals 13 residues. V was cut by 5 bases and J by 0 bases, with 5 bases left in between. The CDR3 region is CASSRSSGNTIYF. CDR3 nucleotide sequence: TGTGCCAGCAGTAGGAGCTCTGGAAACACCATATATTTT.

J is TRBJ2-7 and V is TRBV7-8; D is perhaps TRBD2 (6 bases). The CDR3 length is 14 residues. V was clipped by 5 bases and J by 0 bases, with 11 bases between them. From germline, CDR1 is SGHVS and CDR2 FQNEAQ. The CDR3 DNA is TGTGCCAGCAGCCGGACTACCACCTCCTACGAGCAGTACTTC. Translation gives CASSRTTTSYEQYF.

This clone came up once. The V call is TRBV28, the J call TRBJ1-1; D possibly corresponds to TRBD1 (5 bases). The CDR3 consists of 13 residues. V gave up 2 bases and J gave up 5 bases, with 9 bases separating them. CDR1 is MDHEN and CDR2 is SYDVKM in the germline V gene. Here the CDR3 DNA reads TGTGCCAGCAGTTTACAGGGAGGAACTGAAGCTTTCTTT. Protein sequence: CASSLQGGTEAFF.

The chain joins TRBV2 to TRBJ1-2, with 10 bases identical to TRBD1. The germline gives CDR1 SNHLY, CDR2 FYNNEI. J lost 3 bases, V lost 4 bases, and 2 bases had no gene match. The CDR3 totals 14 residues. This CDR3 reads CASSAGQGDYGYTF. The CDR3 nucleotides read TGTGCCAGCAGTGCCGGACAGGGGGACTATGGCTACACCTTC.

This clone was picked up a small number of times. This chain connects TRBV30 to TRBJ2-5, with a tentative D call TRBD2 (6 bases). The germline V gene encodes CDR1 GTSNPN and CDR2 SVGIG (reference sequence). Trimming removed 5 bases at V and 1 base at J, with 11 bases between. CDR3 size: 13 residues. CDR3 residues: CAWAGGFQETQYF. The CDR3 bases are TGTGCCTGGGCTGGGGGGTTCCAAGAGACCCAGTACTTC.

This clone was seen once. V usage is TRBV11-1 and J usage is TRBJ2-3; D may be TRBD1 (6 bases). The CDR3 length is 12 residues. The germline gives CDR1 SGHAT, CDR2 FQDESV (reference sequence). V lost 6 bases, J lost 3 bases, and 7 bases lay in between. CDR3 bases: TGTGCCAGCAGGCAGGGGACAGATACGCAGTATTTT. It codes for CASRQGTDTQYF. Based on the CDR3 plus reference TRBV11-1 and TRBJ2-3, the full variable domain is EAEVAQSPRYKITEKSQAVAFWCDPISGHATLYWYRQILGQGPELLVQFQDESVVDDSQLPKDRFSAERLKGVDSTLKIQPAELGDSAMYLCASRQGTDTQYFGPGTRLTVL.

This chain uses TRBV27 with TRBJ2-7; 7 nucleotides agree with TRBD2. With 5 bases clipped from V and 3 bases from J, the junction kept 4 bases outside the gene matches. The germline V gene encodes CDR1 MNHEY and CDR2 SMNVEV (reference sequence). The CDR3 covers 13 residues. The CDR3 nucleotides are TGTGCCAGCAGTCAATCTAGCGGCTACGAGCAGTACTTC. This gives the protein CASSQSSGYEQYF.

Here the CDR3 reads CASSLRDRPNTEAFF. In nucleotides, the CDR3 is TGTGCCAGCAGCTTACGGGACAGACCGAACACTGAAGCTTTCTTT. The chain joins TRBV7-8 to TRBJ1-1, with TRBD1 identical over 7 bases. The germline CDR1 and CDR2 sequences are SGHVS and FQNEAQ. The V segment lost 2 bases and the J segment 1 base; nucleotides outside the gene matches: 4. The CDR3 sequence is 15 residues long. The whole variable domain, filled in from reference TRBV7-8 and TRBJ1-1, reads GAGVSQSPRYKVAKRGQDVALRCDPISGHVSLFWYQQALGQGPEFLTYFQNEAQLDKSGLPSDRFFAERPEGSVSTLKIQRTQQEDSAVYLCASSLRDRPNTEAFFGQGTRLTVV.

The V and J genes are TRBV5-6 and TRBJ2-5; 15 nucleotides align to TRBD2. V lost 4 bases, J lost 2 bases, and 6 bases stayed unmatched. CDR3 length equals 17 residues. Germline CDR1 reads SGHDT; CDR2 reads YYEEEE. The CDR3 is CASSPLGLAGGQETQYF. DNA of the CDR3: TGTGCCAGCAGCCCCTTGGGACTAGCGGGGGGACAAGAGACCCAGTACTTC.

The J gene is TRBJ1-5, the V gene TRBV6-5; 10 bases are a match to TRBD1. With V trimmed by 6 bases and J by 4 bases, 6 bases remained unmatched. This CDR3 region has 15 residues. CDR1 and CDR2 (germline): MNHEY, SVGAGI. The CDR3 sequence is CASRHGTGENQPQHF. The CDR3 DNA is TGTGCCAGCAGGCACGGGACAGGGGAAAATCAGCCCCAGCATTTT.

This chain links TRBV28 with TRBJ1-1, with 8 bases aligning to TRBD1. In germline, CDR1 is MDHEN, CDR2 SYDVKM. The CDR3 covers 15 residues. Trimming removed 3 bases from V and 5 bases from J; junction bases left unmatched: 8. The DNA of the CDR3 is TGTGCCAGCAGTTTGTCAGGGGGCGCGCGGACTGAAGCTTTCTTT. Amino acid sequence: CASSLSGGARTEAFF. Looking up the rest from reference TRBV28 and TRBJ1-1 gives the full variable domain: DVKVTQSSRYLVKRTGEKVFLECVQDMDHENMFWYRQDPGLGLRLIYFSYDVKMKEKGDIPEGYSVSREKKERFSLILESASTNQTSMYLCASSLSGGARTEAFFGQGTRLTVV.

The chain uses TRBV10-3 and TRBJ1-1, with 7 bases that match TRBD1. This CDR3 is 13 amino acids long. V dropped 6 bases and J dropped 4; count of bases not matched to a gene: 5. Germline CDR1 and CDR2: ENHRY and SYGVKD. The CDR3 coding sequence is TGTGCCATCAGGAGACAGGGTAGCACTGAAGCTTTCTTT. Its protein product is CAIRRQGSTEAFF.

The J gene is TRBJ1-1, the V gene TRBV13, with 7 bases aligning to TRBD1. V shed 4 bases, J shed 6 bases, and the junction held 11 bases outside the gene matches. Germline loops: CDR1 PRHDT, CDR2 FYEKMQ (reference sequence). The CDR3 consists of 15 residues. CDR3 bases: TGTGCCAGCAGCTGGGGACAGCGAGTAAAGGCTGAAGCTTTCTTT. Its protein product is CASSWGQRVKAEAFF.

V gene TRBV15 combines with J gene TRBJ1-5, with 9 bases lining up with TRBD1. Germline-derived CDR1 and CDR2 are LNHNV and YYDKDF (reference sequence). The CDR3 loop spans 15 amino acids. V dropped 5 bases and J dropped 5; count of bases not matched to a gene: 7. The CDR3 protein is CATSGQTGGDQPQHF. CDR3 sequence (DNA): TGTGCCACCAGCGGCCAGACAGGGGGAGATCAGCCCCAGCATTTT.

The J gene is TRBJ2-6, the V gene TRBV15; no clear D gene. V was trimmed by 6 bases and J by 3 bases, leaving 9 bases between them. The length of the CDR3 is 14 residues. From germline, CDR1 is LNHNV and CDR2 YYDKDF (reference sequence). CDR3 amino acids: CATSNLRGANVLTF. The CDR3 DNA reads TGTGCCACCAGTAATCTCCGTGGGGCCAACGTCCTGACTTTC.

The chain joins TRBV6-5 to TRBJ2-1; the D gene is possibly TRBD1 (6 bases). In germline, CDR1 is MNHEY, CDR2 SVGAGI. The CDR3 is 14 amino acids. Trimming took off 6 bases at V and 4 bases at J, with 13 bases between the two ends. Here the CDR3 reads CASSPDRPYNEQFF. CDR3 bases: TGTGCCAGCAGCCCGGACAGACCATACAATGAGCAGTTCTTC.

The V gene is TRBV6-6, the J gene TRBJ2-7; D possibly corresponds to TRBD2 (6 bases). V dropped 9 bases and J dropped 6 bases, with 9 bases sitting between them. This CDR3 has 10 residues. The germline CDR1 and CDR2 sequences are MNHNY and SVGAGI (reference sequence). The CDR3 DNA reads TGTGCCAGTGGAGGGATCGAGCAGTACTTC. This gives the protein CASGGIEQYF.

The rearrangement uses TRBV6-1 and TRBJ2-1, with 7 positions matching TRBD1. Germline V CDR1 and CDR2: MNHNS, SASEGT. With V trimmed by 6 bases and J by 5 bases, 10 bases remained unmatched. This CDR3 is 15 amino acids long. The CDR3 nucleotides are TGTGCCAGCAGGAGACTGCAGGGGGTCCACAATGAGCAGTTCTTC. Translation gives CASRRLQGVHNEQFF.

The genes are TRBV7-6 and TRBJ2-1, with 9 bases fitting TRBD2. The J segment lost 6 bases and the V segment lost 4 bases, leaving 7 bases of the junction unmatched. The length of the CDR3 is 15 residues. The germline CDR1 and CDR2 sequences are SGHVS and FNYEAQ. CDR3 nucleotides: TGTGCCAGCAGCTCATTAGCGGGGGTTTTCAATGAGCAGTTCTTC. It specifies CASSSLAGVFNEQFF. The variable domain in full, with the rest retrieved from reference TRBV7-6 and TRBJ2-1, is GAGVSQSPRYKVTKRGQDVALRCDPISGHVSLYWYRQALGQGPEFLTYFNYEAQQDKSGLPNDRFSAERPEGSISTLTIQRTEQRDSAMYRCASSSLAGVFNEQFFGPGTRLTVL.

V gene TRBV6-4 combines with J gene TRBJ2-7; 7 bases line up with TRBD2. V gave up 5 bases and J gave up 1 base; unmatched junction bases: 8. The CDR3 has 15 residues. Germline V gives CDR1 MRHNA, CDR2 SNTAGT. The chain's CDR3 is CASSLGGTLSYEQYV. The DNA of the CDR3 is TGTGCCAGCAGTCTCGGGGGGACGCTATCCTACGAGCAGTACGTC.

The chain is built from TRBV29-1 and TRBJ1-3; the D gene is possibly TRBD1 (6 bases). CDR3 length equals 16 residues. Germline values: CDR1 SQVTM, CDR2 ANQGSEA. V dropped 7 bases and J dropped 3 bases, with 22 bases sitting between them. CDR3 residues: CSALPGQGINGNTIYF. In nucleotides, the CDR3 is TGCAGCGCCCTACCGGGACAAGGAATCAATGGAAACACCATATATTTT.